Below, 23 T cell receptor beta chains from the same sample are listed, as sequenced in a study of Graves' ophthalmopathy and Graves' hyperthyroidism. Using RNA transcripts, the TCR beta CDR3 regions were amplified. HTBI-primed first-round RT-PCR preceded second-round multiplex PCR. TCRdb re-analysed the multiplex PCR reads in MiXCR, keeping a single row per CDR3 protein. The sample gives around 1.1 million distinct CDR3 sequences, about two fifths of which show up once; roughly 10% is in the top ten. The sample was peripheral blood or thyroid tissue (not recorded which). Receptor source: an adult man with Graves' hyperthyroidism.

Ten or more counts support this clonotype. The rearrangement joins TRBV12-3 or TRBV12-4 to TRBJ2-2; 7 bases fit TRBD1. V was clipped by 5 bases and J by 7 bases; unmatched bases: 7. The CDR3 covers 14 residues. CDR3 DNA: TGTGCCAGCAGTCCGACAGGGCTAAGCGGGGAGCTGTTTTTT. This translates into CASSPTGLSGELFF.

The chain has TRBV5-6 and TRBJ2-7; D assignment may be TRBD1 or TRBD2 (6 bases each). V was pared by 4 bases and J by 2 bases, with 13 bases between. The germline gives CDR1 SGHDT, CDR2 YYEEEE. This CDR3 spans 14 amino acids. CDR3 nucleotides: TGTGCCAGCAGCGGGGGGACAAAACCCTACGAGCAGTACTTC. Residues: CASSGGTKPYEQYF.

This clonotype was observed many times. This rearrangement joins TRBV20-1 to TRBJ2-6; TRBD2 might be the D (7 bases). Per germline, CDR1 DFQATT and CDR2 SNEGSKA (reference sequence). V was clipped by 3 bases and J by 2 bases, with 11 bases between them. The CDR3 loop spans 15 amino acids. DNA of the CDR3: TGCAGTGCTAGGGCGGGGGCTCCTGGGGCCAACGTCCTGACTTTC. Translation gives CSARAGAPGANVLTF.

The chain is built from TRBV7-2 and TRBJ2-3; possibly TRBD2 for D (6 bases). The CDR3 loop spans 14 amino acids. V was shortened by 4 bases and J by 2 bases, with 10 bases between the two germline ends. Germline CDR1 reads SGHTA; CDR2 reads FQGNSA. This chain's CDR3 is CASSSGLYTDTQYF. CDR3 in DNA: TGTGCCAGCAGCTCGGGACTTTACACAGATACGCAGTATTTT. The complete variable domain, with remaining parts taken from reference TRBV7-2 and TRBJ2-3, reads GAGVSQSPSNKVTEKGKDVELRCDPISGHTALYWYRQSLGQGLEFLIYFQGNSAPDKSGLPSDRFSAERTGGSVSTLTIQRTQQEDSAVYLCASSSGLYTDTQYFGPGTRLTVL.

The rearrangement joins TRBV2 to TRBJ2-5; D is unclear. The CDR3 length is 12 residues. Per the germline V gene, CDR1 is SNHLY and CDR2 is FYNNEI. Between the trimmed V and J ends, which lost 5 bases and 10 bases, there was a span of 14 bases. The DNA for the CDR3 is TGTGCCAGCAGTTACGCAGCCGCAGGCCAGTACTTC. Protein sequence: CASSYAAAGQYF.

With respect to this clonotype: Germline is not matched at one junction end, which may reflect a read error. The V and J genes are TRBV2 and TRBJ1-5; D is undetermined. The CDR3 sequence is 17 residues long. CDR1 is SNHLY and CDR2 is FYNNEI in the germline V gene. The CDR3 bases are TGTGCCACCAGTGACTCCCGGACGGAGTATAGCAATCAGCCCCAGCATTTT. Protein product: CATSDSRTEYSNQPQHF. Combining the CDR3 with reference TRBV2 and TRBJ1-5 gives the whole variable domain EPEVTQTPSHQVTQMGQEVILRCVPISNHLYFYWYRQILGQKVEFLVSFYNNEISEKSEIFDDQFSVERPDGSNFTLKIRSTKLEDSAMYFCATSDSRTEYSNQPQHFGDGTRLSIL.

This clonotype occurred many times. The chain links TRBV29-1 to TRBJ2-7; no firm D call. Germline V CDR1 and CDR2: SQVTM, ANQGSEA. V lost 5 bases, J lost 1 base, and 6 bases lay in between. This CDR3 is 11 amino acids long. The CDR3 coding sequence is TGCAGCGTTCAGGATTCCTACGAGCAGTACTTC. Its translation is CSVQDSYEQYF.

Ten or more counts support this clonotype. The chain recombines TRBV7-8 with TRBJ2-7; a weak D match, TRBD2 (6 bases). The length of the CDR3 is 13 residues. The germline CDR1 and CDR2 sequences are SGHVS and FQNEAQ. V lost 2 bases and J lost 6, with 11 bases in between. The CDR3 sequence is CASSLNVGGEQYF. DNA for the CDR3: TGTGCCAGCAGCTTAAATGTGGGGGGCGAGCAGTACTTC.

The rearrangement links TRBV7-6 to TRBJ1-5; weak D call: TRBD1 (5 bases). The CDR3 consists of 17 residues. Germline V lookup: CDR1 SGHVS, CDR2 FNYEAQ. Deletions cut 1 base from V and 1 base from J, with 14 bases between. CDR3 sequence (DNA): TGTGCCAGCAGCTTAGAGGTTGGGGGTTTGAGCAATCAGCCCCAGCATTTT. Protein sequence: CASSLEVGGLSNQPQHF.

This clonotype came up many times. The V gene is TRBV10-3, the J gene TRBJ1-4; D is undetermined. Germline CDR1 and CDR2: ENHRY and SYGVKD. V dropped 10 bases and J dropped 2 bases, with 17 bases sitting between them. The CDR3 spans 15 residues. DNA for the CDR3: TGTGCCACCTCCGGGGTCAAGGAGACTAATGAAAAACTGTTTTTT. This sequence encodes CATSGVKETNEKLFF.

Comments on this clonotype: The CDR3 does not end in the conserved phenylalanine or tryptophan, so this is likely a read error. No DNA is shown, since the ends of the CDR3 on it are uncertain; the CDR3 is the one TCRdb lists. The rearrangement links TRBV7-9 to TRBJ2-6. A total of 10 residues make up the CDR3, ends included. The germline gives CDR1 SEHNR, CDR2 FQNEAQ (reference sequence). The chain's CDR3 is CASSLRARTS.

This clonotype was seen just once. The chain has TRBV10-3 and TRBJ1-5, with 7 bases fitting TRBD1. This CDR3 spans 16 amino acids. The V gene's germline CDR1 is ENHRY and CDR2 SYGVKD. V lost 10 bases to trimming and J lost 0 bases; unmatched junction nucleotides: 12. Written as DNA, the CDR3 is TGTGCCAGCAGGCCGGGACAGAGATATAGCAATCAGCCCCAGCATTTT. Translating it yields CASRPGQRYSNQPQHF.

This clonotype was counted at least ten times. At one end the junction does not follow the germline gene, possibly because of a read error. The rearrangement links TRBV29-1 to TRBJ2-5, with TRBD2 identical over 8 bases. Germline loops: CDR1 SQVTM, CDR2 ANQGSEA. The CDR3 runs to 12 residues. The CDR3 coding sequence is TGCACCGTTACCCCGGGGGGGGAGACCCAGTACTTC. It is translated as CTVTPGGETQYF.

Notes on this clonotype: The conserved final phenylalanine or tryptophan is absent from the CDR3, which likely points to a read error. No DNA is shown, since the ends of the CDR3 on it are uncertain; the CDR3 is the one TCRdb lists. This chain uses TRBV11-2 with TRBJ2-7. Including both end residues, the CDR3 is 10 amino acids long. The germline V gene encodes CDR1 SGHAT and CDR2 FQNNGV. The CDR3: CASSQGQQDY.

This chain joins TRBV20-1 and TRBJ2-7; 11 nucleotides line up with TRBD2. The CDR3 spans 14 residues. The germline CDR1 and CDR2 sequences are DFQATT and SNEGSKA (reference sequence). Unmatched junction bases numbered 7, after V lost 6 bases and J lost 3 bases. As DNA, the CDR3 is TGCAGTGCGTCCACTAGCGGGAGACACTACGAGCAGTACTTC. Its protein is CSASTSGRHYEQYF.

This clonotype was seen ten or more times. The V and J genes are TRBV11-2 and TRBJ2-2, with D perhaps matching TRBD1 (6 bases). The CDR3 length is 16 residues. The ends were cut back, 5 bases at V and 0 bases at J, with 13 bases in the middle. CDR1 is SGHAT and CDR2 is FQNNGV in the germline V gene. The CDR3 DNA reads TGTGCCAGCAGCAACCGGGACACCCCGAACACCGGGGAGCTGTTTTTT. Translated: CASSNRDTPNTGELFF.

This clonotype was counted a few times. CDR3 loop: CASSWTGISYEQYF. DNA for the CDR3: TGTGCCAGCAGCTGGACAGGGATTTCCTACGAGCAGTACTTC. The chain joins TRBV7-2 to TRBJ2-7, with 8 bases fitting TRBD1. The CDR3 runs to 14 residues. The V gene's germline CDR1 is SGHTA and CDR2 FQGNSA. V dropped 4 bases and J dropped 1; count of bases not matched to a gene: 3.

This clonotype was seen repeatedly, ten times or more. V is TRBV7-8 and J is TRBJ2-7; a possible D gene is TRBD2 (5 bases). The V and J ends lost 2 bases and 5 bases respectively, with 16 bases between them. The germline V gene has CDR1 SGHVS and CDR2 FQNEAQ. This CDR3 has 15 residues. CDR3 protein: CASSLNMASWDEQYF. Written as DNA, the CDR3 is TGTGCCAGCAGCTTAAATATGGCTAGCTGGGACGAGCAGTACTTC.

This clonotype was seen once. Sequence at one end of the junction differs from germline and may be a read error. The chain carries TRBV7-9 and TRBJ2-6; tentative D call: TRBD2 (5 bases). Germline CDR1 and CDR2: SEHNR and FQNEAQ (reference sequence). The CDR3 covers 10 residues. The CDR3 DNA reads TGTGCCAGCACCTTGACTACTGAAGCTTTC. Translation gives CASTLTTEAF.

The V gene is TRBV7-2, the J gene TRBJ1-2, with D tentatively TRBD1 (6 bases). The germline V and J ends were trimmed by 3 bases and 8 bases, with 13 bases remaining between them. Per the germline V gene, CDR1 is SGHTA and CDR2 is FQGNSA. CDR3 length equals 13 residues. The CDR3 reads CASSFSGDGGYTF. CDR3 DNA sequence: TGTGCCAGCAGCTTCTCAGGGGACGGCGGCTACACCTTC.

The gene calls are TRBV12-3 or TRBV12-4 and TRBJ2-5; 8 positions agree with TRBD1. The junction had 4 bases not matched to a gene; V was cut back by 2 bases and J by 5 bases. CDR3 length: 14 amino acids. CDR3 sequence (DNA): TGTGCCAGCAGTTTATACAGGGGGGTTGAGACCCAGTACTTC. Residues: CASSLYRGVETQYF.

The chain couples TRBV11-2 to TRBJ2-5, with D perhaps given as TRBD1 or TRBD2 (7 bases each). Trimming cost V 5 bases and J 2 bases, with 30 bases left between them. The CDR3 length is 20 residues. The germline V gene encodes CDR1 SGHAT and CDR2 FQNNGV. Here the CDR3 DNA reads TGTGCCAGCAGCCACTGGGGCAGGGACAGACGAGCGGGACAACAAGAGACCCAGTACTTC. Protein product: CASSHWGRDRRAGQQETQYF.

This clonotype has ten or more counts. The genes are TRBV7-2 and TRBJ2-7; 8 bases are shared with TRBD2. V lost 1 base and J lost 4; bases outside the gene matches: 6. This CDR3 is 15 amino acids long. Germline V gene sequence: CDR1 SGHTA, CDR2 FQGNSA. The CDR3 loop is CASSLGGLAAYEQYF. CDR3 in DNA: TGTGCCAGCAGCTTAGGCGGACTAGCAGCATACGAGCAGTACTTC.